This T cell receptor (beta chain) comes out of a study of identical twins. With no exceptions, donors were healthy Caucasians. MiXCR, applied by TCRdb to the 5' RACE reads, yields one record per CDR3 protein. Among about 240,000 distinct CDR3 sequences, about 11% were seen once, and the ten largest hold 9% to 10%. Findings of the study overall: High-abundance cord blood beta clonotypes had fewer insertions; memory repertoires showed none.

Looked up from germline, CDR1 is SGHTA and CDR2 is FQGNSA. The CDR3 totals 14 residues. V lost 5 bases and J 3 bases, leaving 14 bases between the germline ends. Details on this clonotype: The antigen is undetermined.

The sequence came from a man aged 45 to 65 in good health. The chain carries TRBV7-2 and TRBJ2-7; weak D call: TRBD1 (8 bases). The source material was memory T cells sorted from blood. CDR3 bases: TGTGCCAGCAGCAACAGGGGGGGTGGCTACGAGCAGTACTTC. Translated: CASSNRGGGYEQYF.